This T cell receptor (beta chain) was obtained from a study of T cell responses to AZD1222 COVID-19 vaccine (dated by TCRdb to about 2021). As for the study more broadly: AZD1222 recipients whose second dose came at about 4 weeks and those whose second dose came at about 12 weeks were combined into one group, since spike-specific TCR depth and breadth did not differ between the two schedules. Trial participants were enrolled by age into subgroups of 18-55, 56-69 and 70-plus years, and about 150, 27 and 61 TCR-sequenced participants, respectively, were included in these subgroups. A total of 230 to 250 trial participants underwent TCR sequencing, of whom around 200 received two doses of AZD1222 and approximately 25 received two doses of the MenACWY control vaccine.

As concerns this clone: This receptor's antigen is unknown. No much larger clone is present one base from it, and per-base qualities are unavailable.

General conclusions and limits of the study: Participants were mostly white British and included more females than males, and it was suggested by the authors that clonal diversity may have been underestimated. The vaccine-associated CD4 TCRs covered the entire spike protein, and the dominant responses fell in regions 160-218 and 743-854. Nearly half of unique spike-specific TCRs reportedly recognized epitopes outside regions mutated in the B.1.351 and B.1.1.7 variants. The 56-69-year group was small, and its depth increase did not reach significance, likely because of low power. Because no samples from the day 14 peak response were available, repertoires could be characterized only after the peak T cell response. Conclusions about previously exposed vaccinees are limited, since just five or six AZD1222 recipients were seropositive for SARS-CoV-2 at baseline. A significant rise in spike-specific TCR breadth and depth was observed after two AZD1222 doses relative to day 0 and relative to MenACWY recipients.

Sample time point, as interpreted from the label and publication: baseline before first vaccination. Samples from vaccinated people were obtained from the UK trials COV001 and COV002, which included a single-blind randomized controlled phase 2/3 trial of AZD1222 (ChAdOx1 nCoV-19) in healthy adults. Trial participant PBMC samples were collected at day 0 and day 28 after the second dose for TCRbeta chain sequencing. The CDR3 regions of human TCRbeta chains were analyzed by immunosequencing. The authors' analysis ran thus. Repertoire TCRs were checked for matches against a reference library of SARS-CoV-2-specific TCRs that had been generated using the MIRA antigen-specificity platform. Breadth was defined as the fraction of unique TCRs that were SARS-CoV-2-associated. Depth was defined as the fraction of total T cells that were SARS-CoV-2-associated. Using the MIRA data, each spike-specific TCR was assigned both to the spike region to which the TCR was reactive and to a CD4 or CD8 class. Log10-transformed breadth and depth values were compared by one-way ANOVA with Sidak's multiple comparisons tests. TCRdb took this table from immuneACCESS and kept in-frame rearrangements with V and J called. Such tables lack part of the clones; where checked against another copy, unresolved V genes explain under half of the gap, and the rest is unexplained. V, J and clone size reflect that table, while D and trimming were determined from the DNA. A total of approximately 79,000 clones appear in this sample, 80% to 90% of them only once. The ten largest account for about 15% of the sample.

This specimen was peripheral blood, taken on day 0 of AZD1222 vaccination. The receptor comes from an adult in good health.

This receptor has the CDR3 CASSEADRGRNQPQHF. The nucleotide sequence is given as TGCGCCAGCAGCGAAGCCGACAGGGGGCGCAATCAGCCCCAGCATTTT. The rearranged chain carries TRBV5-1 and TRBJ1-5; TRBD1 aligns with 10 central bases. CDR3 length: 16 amino acids, cysteine to phenylalanine. The sequence is cut down to CDR3 DNA, 48 bases in frame from base 1. Trimming leaves V shorter by 4 bases and J shorter by 2 bases, with the junction holding 6 bases beyond the gene matches. From the germline V gene, CDR1 is SGHRS and CDR2 is YFSETQ. Reference TRBV5-1 and TRBJ1-5 proteins supply the regions before and after the CDR3; the full variable domain is: KAGVTQTPRYLIKTRGQQVTLSCSPISGHRSVSWYQQTPGQGLQFLFEYFSETQRNKGNFPGRFSGRQFSNSRSEMNVSTLELGDSALYLCASSEADRGRNQPQHFGDGTRLSIL.